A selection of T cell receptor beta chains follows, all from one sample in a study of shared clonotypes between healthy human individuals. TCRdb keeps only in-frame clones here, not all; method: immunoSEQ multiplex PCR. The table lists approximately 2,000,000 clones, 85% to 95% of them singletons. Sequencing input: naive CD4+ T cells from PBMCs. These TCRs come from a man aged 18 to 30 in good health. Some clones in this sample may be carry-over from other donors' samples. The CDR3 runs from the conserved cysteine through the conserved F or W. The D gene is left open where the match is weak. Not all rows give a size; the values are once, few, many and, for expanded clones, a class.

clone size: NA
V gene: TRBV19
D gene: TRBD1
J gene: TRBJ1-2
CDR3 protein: CASSTRTGQASYGYTF
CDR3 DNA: TGTGCCAGTAGTACTCGAACCGGACAGGCCTCCTATGGCTACACCTTC

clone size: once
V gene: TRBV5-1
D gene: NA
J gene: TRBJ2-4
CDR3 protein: CASSLVGLRWENIQYF
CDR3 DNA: TGCGCCAGCAGCTTGGTCGGTCTAAGGTGGGAAAACATTCAGTACTTC

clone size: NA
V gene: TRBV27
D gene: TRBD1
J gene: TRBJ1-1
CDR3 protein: CASSSQGASEAFF
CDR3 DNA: TGTGCCAGCAGTTCACAGGGGGCATCCGAAGCTTTCTTT

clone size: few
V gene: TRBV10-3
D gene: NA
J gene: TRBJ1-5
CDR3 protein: CAISEARDSNQPQHF
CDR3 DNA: TGTGCCATCAGTGAGGCCCGGGACAGCAATCAGCCCCAGCATTTT

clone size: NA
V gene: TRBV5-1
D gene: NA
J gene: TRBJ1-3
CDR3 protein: CASSLGQPGNTIYF
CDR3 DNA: TGCGCCAGCAGCTTAGGACAGCCTGGAAACACCATATATTTT

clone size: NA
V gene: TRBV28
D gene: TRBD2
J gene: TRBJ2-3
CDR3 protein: CAPAGWAGERDTQYF
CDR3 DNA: TGTGCCCCCGCGGGGTGGGCGGGAGAAAGAGATACGCAGTATTTT

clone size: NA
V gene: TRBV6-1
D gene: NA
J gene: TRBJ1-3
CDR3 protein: CASSEGSGNTIYF
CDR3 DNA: TGTGCCAGCAGTGAGGGCTCTGGAAACACCATATATTTT

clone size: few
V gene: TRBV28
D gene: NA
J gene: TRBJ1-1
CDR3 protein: CASSWGRRHTEAFF
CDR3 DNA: TGTGCCAGCAGTTGGGGTAGGCGGCACACTGAAGCTTTCTTT

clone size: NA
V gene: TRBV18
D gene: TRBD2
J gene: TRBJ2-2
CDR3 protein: CASSGLADKTGELFF
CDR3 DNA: TGTGCCAGCTCAGGACTAGCCGACAAAACCGGGGAGCTGTTTTTT

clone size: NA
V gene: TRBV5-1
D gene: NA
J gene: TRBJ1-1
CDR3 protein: CASSFGQTNTEAFF
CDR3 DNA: TGCGCCAGCAGCTTTGGACAGACGAACACTGAAGCTTTCTTT

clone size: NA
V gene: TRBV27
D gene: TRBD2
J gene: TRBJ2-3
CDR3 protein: CASSLTSGSIDTQYF
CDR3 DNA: TGTGCCAGCAGTTTAACTAGCGGGAGCATCGATACGCAGTATTTT